Included here is one T cell receptor beta chain sequence, with context. These data belong to a study of shared clonotypes between healthy human individuals. On sorted subsets, replicate PCRs used 200 ng DNA, or tens of thousands of T cell genomes. Repertoires were generated with immunoSEQ multiplex PCR, while TCRdb's copy carries only in-frame clones and drops some. The profile shows 2 million to 2.5 million clones, 85% to 95% of them singletons. The CDR3 is 13 residues long. V dropped 5 bases and J dropped 5 bases, with 12 bases sitting between them. Germline V gene data show CDR1 as SGHVS and CDR2 as FQNEAQ. Nashville, Tennessee was home to all donors, who were Caucasian adults.

The V gene is TRBV7-8, the J gene TRBJ2-5, with D possibly being TRBD1 or TRBD2 (5 bases each). Specimen: naive CD4+ T cells sorted from blood. Subset noted: CD45RA+ positively selected. This clonotype was sampled from a man between 18 and 35 years old in good health. The CDR3 nucleotides are TGTGCCAGCAGCGGGGACCCTGCGGAGACCCAGTACTTC. As protein: CASSGDPAETQYF. Full variable domain (missing parts from reference TRBV7-8 and TRBJ2-5): GAGVSQSPRYKVAKRGQDVALRCDPISGHVSLFWYQQALGQGPEFLTYFQNEAQLDKSGLPSDRFFAERPEGSVSTLKIQRTQQEDSAVYLCASSGDPAETQYFGPGTRLLVL.